This is a list of T cell receptor beta chains from one sample in a study of T cell responses to AZD1222 COVID-19 vaccine. The table came from immunoSEQ multiplex PCR; TCRdb's copy has only in-frame clones and leaves some out. The sample shows 170,000 or so clones, less than 95% of them seen only once. The starting material was peripheral blood, obtained on day 0 of AZD1222 vaccination. All receptors derive from an adult in good health. CDR3s include the opening cysteine and the closing phenylalanine or tryptophan. The D gene is left open where the match is weak. Not every row has a clone size; where given, it reads once, few, many or a size class.

j_gene: TRBJ1-2; d_gene: TRBD1; v_gene: TRBV19; abundance: .; len: 15; CDR3aa: CASSTTGGAEYGYTF; CDR3nt: TGTGCCAGTAGTACGACAGGGGGCGCTGAATATGGCTACACCTTC
j_gene: TRBJ2-7; d_gene: .; v_gene: TRBV3-1/TRBV3-2; abundance: .; len: 13; CDR3aa: CASSPNGGDEQYF; CDR3nt: TGTGCCAGCAGCCCCAATGGGGGAGACGAGCAGTACTTC
j_gene: TRBJ2-5; d_gene: TRBD2; v_gene: TRBV4-1; abundance: .; len: 17; CDR3aa: CASSQVWLAGGQETQYF; CDR3nt: TGCGCCAGCAGCCAAGTTTGGCTAGCGGGGGGCCAAGAGACCCAGTACTTC
j_gene: TRBJ1-2; d_gene: .; v_gene: TRBV4-2; abundance: .; len: 16; CDR3aa: CASSQESSQNNYGYTF; CDR3nt: TGTGCCAGCAGCCAAGAGTCGAGTCAGAATAACTATGGCTACACCTTC
j_gene: TRBJ2-1; d_gene: .; v_gene: TRBV3-1/TRBV3-2; abundance: once; len: 14; CDR3aa: CASSQVPDHNEQFF; CDR3nt: TGTGCCAGCAGCCAAGTCCCCGACCACAATGAGCAGTTCTTC
j_gene: TRBJ1-2; d_gene: TRBD1; v_gene: TRBV27; abundance: .; len: 14; CDR3aa: CASSTRQGHYGYTF; CDR3nt: TGTGCCAGCAGTACGAGACAGGGCCACTATGGCTACACCTTC
j_gene: TRBJ1-3; d_gene: TRBD1; v_gene: TRBV7-9; abundance: few; len: 15; CDR3aa: CASSLGQPSGNTIYF; CDR3nt: TGTGCCAGCAGCCTGGGACAGCCCTCTGGAAACACCATATATTTT
j_gene: TRBJ1-1; d_gene: TRBD1; v_gene: TRBV4-3; abundance: .; len: 14; CDR3aa: CASSQGTGDVEAFF; CDR3nt: TGCGCCAGCAGCCAAGGGACAGGGGATGTTGAAGCTTTCTTT
j_gene: TRBJ2-2; d_gene: .; v_gene: TRBV7-2; abundance: .; len: 14; CDR3aa: CASSATRTPGELFF; CDR3nt: TGTGCCAGCAGCGCGACTAGAACCCCCGGGGAGCTGTTTTTT
j_gene: TRBJ2-7; d_gene: .; v_gene: TRBV11-3; abundance: .; len: 14; CDR3aa: CASSPTSGGGEQYF; CDR3nt: TGTGCCAGCAGCCCTACCTCCGGGGGTGGCGAGCAGTACTTC
j_gene: TRBJ1-1; d_gene: TRBD1; v_gene: TRBV5-8; abundance: .; len: 12; CDR3aa: CATRGAGTEAFF; CDR3nt: TGTGCCACCAGGGGGGCTGGGACTGAAGCTTTCTTT
j_gene: TRBJ2-7; d_gene: .; v_gene: TRBV11-2; abundance: .; len: 13; CDR3aa: CASSLDAGREQYF; CDR3nt: TGTGCCAGCAGCTTGGATGCGGGCCGGGAGCAGTACTTC
j_gene: TRBJ1-1; d_gene: .; v_gene: TRBV7-3; abundance: .; len: 13; CDR3aa: CASSSFLTTEAFF; CDR3nt: TGTGCCAGCAGCTCCTTTCTGACGACTGAAGCTTTCTTT
j_gene: TRBJ2-2; d_gene: TRBD1; v_gene: TRBV5-1; abundance: once; len: 14; CDR3aa: CASSDRVNTGELFF; CDR3nt: TGCGCCAGCAGCGACAGGGTCAACACCGGGGAGCTGTTTTTT
j_gene: TRBJ2-1; d_gene: TRBD1; v_gene: TRBV10-3; abundance: .; len: 15; CDR3aa: CAISARDRENNEQFF; CDR3nt: TGTGCCATCAGTGCCCGGGACAGGGAGAACAATGAGCAGTTCTTC
j_gene: TRBJ1-5; d_gene: .; v_gene: TRBV3-1/TRBV3-2; abundance: .; len: 15; CDR3aa: CASSPTKDSNQPQHF; CDR3nt: TGTGCCAGCAGCCCAACCAAGGATAGCAATCAGCCCCAGCATTTT
j_gene: TRBJ1-2; d_gene: .; v_gene: TRBV3-1/TRBV3-2; abundance: .; len: 14; CDR3aa: CASSQRGSNYGYTF; CDR3nt: TGTGCCAGCAGCCAGAGAGGCAGTAACTATGGCTACACCTTC
j_gene: TRBJ2-2; d_gene: .; v_gene: TRBV9; abundance: .; len: 13; CDR3aa: CATGTGNTGELFF; CDR3nt: TGTGCCACCGGTACAGGGAACACCGGGGAGCTGTTTTTT
j_gene: TRBJ1-2; d_gene: .; v_gene: TRBV4-3; abundance: few; len: 17; CDR3aa: CASSVRDTARSNYGYTF; CDR3nt: TGCGCCAGCAGCGTCCGGGACACCGCGCGATCTAACTATGGCTACACCTTC
j_gene: TRBJ1-1; d_gene: .; v_gene: TRBV3-1/TRBV3-2; abundance: .; len: 14; CDR3aa: CASSFWGRGTEAFF; CDR3nt: TGTGCCAGCAGCTTTTGGGGGCGTGGGACTGAAGCTTTCTTT
j_gene: TRBJ1-4; d_gene: .; v_gene: TRBV24-1; abundance: .; len: 13; CDR3aa: CATPPGLREKLFF; CDR3nt: TGTGCCACCCCACCCGGGTTGAGGGAAAAACTGTTTTTT
j_gene: TRBJ2-7; d_gene: .; v_gene: TRBV18; abundance: .; len: 16; CDR3aa: CASSPRGTAGVYEQYF; CDR3nt: TGTGCCAGCTCACCACGGGGGACAGCGGGGGTCTACGAGCAGTACTTC
j_gene: TRBJ1-1; d_gene: TRBD1; v_gene: TRBV6-5; abundance: .; len: 14; CDR3aa: CASSFGQGGTEAFF; CDR3nt: TGTGCCAGCAGTTTCGGACAGGGGGGAACTGAAGCTTTCTTT
j_gene: TRBJ2-6; d_gene: .; v_gene: TRBV30; abundance: .; len: 16; CDR3aa: CAWSGRGGSGANVLTF; CDR3nt: TGTGCCTGGAGTGGGAGGGGAGGATCTGGGGCCAACGTCCTGACTTTC
j_gene: TRBJ2-3; d_gene: .; v_gene: TRBV5-8; abundance: once; len: 14; CDR3aa: CASSLAVGTDTQYF; CDR3nt: TGTGCCAGCAGCTTGGCGGTGGGCACAGATACGCAGTATTTT
j_gene: TRBJ2-5; d_gene: .; v_gene: TRBV12-5; abundance: once; len: 11; CDR3aa: CASWPQETQYF; CDR3nt: TGTGCTAGTTGGCCTCAAGAGACCCAGTACTTC
j_gene: TRBJ2-3; d_gene: TRBD1; v_gene: TRBV15; abundance: once; len: 14; CDR3aa: CATSTGQAGDTQYF; CDR3nt: TGTGCCACCAGCACAGGACAGGCAGGAGATACGCAGTATTTT
j_gene: TRBJ2-2; d_gene: .; v_gene: TRBV2; abundance: .; len: 14; CDR3aa: CASSEAGDTGELFF; CDR3nt: TGTGCCAGCAGTGAAGCCGGAGATACCGGGGAGCTGTTTTTT
j_gene: TRBJ1-5; d_gene: TRBD1; v_gene: TRBV15; abundance: .; len: 16; CDR3aa: CATSGTGTGGNQPQHF; CDR3nt: TGTGCCACCAGCGGAACAGGGACAGGGGGCAATCAGCCCCAGCATTTT
j_gene: TRBJ2-3; d_gene: .; v_gene: TRBV6-5; abundance: once; len: 12; CDR3aa: CATYQGTDTQYF; CDR3nt: TGTGCCACCTACCAGGGCACAGATACGCAGTATTTT
j_gene: TRBJ1-2; d_gene: .; v_gene: TRBV7-9; abundance: .; len: 14; CDR3aa: CASSAHRDNYGYTF; CDR3nt: TGTGCCAGCAGCGCACACCGGGACAACTATGGCTACACCTTC
j_gene: TRBJ2-1; d_gene: TRBD2; v_gene: TRBV3-1/TRBV3-2; abundance: .; len: 16; CDR3aa: CASSPRGGASRLEQFF; CDR3nt: TGTGCCAGCAGCCCCCGCGGGGGGGCGTCCCGTCTGGAGCAGTTCTTC
j_gene: TRBJ1-2; d_gene: .; v_gene: TRBV14; abundance: .; len: 14; CDR3aa: CASSRRGARYGYTF; CDR3nt: TGTGCCAGCAGCCGTCGGGGGGCGCGCTATGGCTACACCTTC
j_gene: TRBJ2-7; d_gene: .; v_gene: TRBV5-6; abundance: .; len: 14; CDR3aa: CASRQGTGFHEQYF; CDR3nt: TGTGCCAGCAGGCAGGGTACAGGGTTCCACGAGCAGTACTTC
j_gene: TRBJ1-4; d_gene: .; v_gene: TRBV4-2; abundance: .; len: 16; CDR3aa: CASSPAAGRGNEKLFF; CDR3nt: TGTGCCAGCAGCCCCGCCGCGGGCAGGGGTAATGAAAAACTGTTTTTT
j_gene: TRBJ2-7; d_gene: .; v_gene: TRBV7-9; abundance: .; len: 14; CDR3aa: CASSLGTAPYEQYF; CDR3nt: TGTGCCAGCAGCTTAGGGACAGCCCCCTACGAGCAGTACTTC
j_gene: TRBJ2-2; d_gene: .; v_gene: TRBV7-8; abundance: .; len: 16; CDR3aa: CASRGPGTGNTGELFF; CDR3nt: TGTGCCAGCAGGGGGCCCGGGACTGGCAACACCGGGGAGCTGTTTTTT
j_gene: TRBJ1-5; d_gene: .; v_gene: TRBV19; abundance: .; len: 13; CDR3aa: CASNGRGSQPQHF; CDR3nt: TGTGCCAGTAATGGACGGGGATCTCAGCCCCAGCATTTT
j_gene: TRBJ2-1; d_gene: TRBD2; v_gene: TRBV18; abundance: .; len: 16; CDR3aa: CASSRPAGGPYNEQFF; CDR3nt: TGTGCCAGCTCACGGCCAGCGGGGGGCCCCTACAATGAGCAGTTCTTC
j_gene: TRBJ1-5; d_gene: .; v_gene: TRBV3-1/TRBV3-2; abundance: .; len: 13; CDR3aa: CASSQDVHQPQHF; CDR3nt: TGTGCCAGCAGCCAAGACGTACACCAGCCCCAGCATTTT
j_gene: TRBJ2-7; d_gene: .; v_gene: TRBV7-9; abundance: .; len: 15; CDR3aa: CASSYEGQKSYEQYF; CDR3nt: TGTGCCAGCAGCTACGAGGGGCAGAAATCATACGAGCAGTACTTC
j_gene: TRBJ2-7; d_gene: TRBD1; v_gene: TRBV3-1/TRBV3-2; abundance: .; len: 13; CDR3aa: CASSQVRGLEQYF; CDR3nt: TGTGCCAGCAGCCAAGTCAGGGGGCTTGAGCAGTACTTC
j_gene: TRBJ2-7; d_gene: TRBD2; v_gene: TRBV30; abundance: .; len: 14; CDR3aa: CAWSAALGGSEQYF; CDR3nt: TGTGCCTGGAGCGCAGCTCTGGGGGGGTCCGAGCAGTACTTC
j_gene: TRBJ1-6; d_gene: TRBD1; v_gene: TRBV25-1; abundance: .; len: 16; CDR3aa: CASSSTGQGGNSPLHF; CDR3nt: TGTGCCAGCAGCTCCACGGGACAGGGGGGAAATTCACCCCTCCACTTT
j_gene: TRBJ2-1; d_gene: .; v_gene: TRBV14; abundance: .; len: 13; CDR3aa: CASSQVRSNEQFF; CDR3nt: TGTGCCAGCAGCCAAGTTCGCAGCAATGAGCAGTTCTTC
j_gene: TRBJ2-1; d_gene: .; v_gene: TRBV6-5; abundance: .; len: 14; CDR3aa: CASSYSRGATEQFF; CDR3nt: TGTGCCAGCAGTTACTCCCGGGGGGCTACTGAGCAGTTCTTC
j_gene: TRBJ2-1; d_gene: .; v_gene: TRBV5-1; abundance: .; len: 15; CDR3aa: CASSSGVRGDNEQFF; CDR3nt: TGCGCCAGCAGCTCCGGGGTCCGGGGTGACAATGAGCAGTTCTTC
j_gene: TRBJ2-7; d_gene: TRBD1; v_gene: TRBV19; abundance: .; len: 13; CDR3aa: CASRKTQGYEQYF; CDR3nt: TGTGCCAGTAGGAAGACACAGGGGTACGAGCAGTACTTC
j_gene: TRBJ2-3; d_gene: .; v_gene: TRBV7-3; abundance: .; len: 14; CDR3aa: CASSLNSGTDTQYF; CDR3nt: TGTGCCAGCAGCTTAAATAGTGGCACAGATACGCAGTATTTT
j_gene: TRBJ1-1; d_gene: .; v_gene: TRBV7-9; abundance: .; len: 13; CDR3aa: CASSLDVGTEAFF; CDR3nt: TGTGCCAGCAGCTTAGACGTGGGGACTGAAGCTTTCTTT
j_gene: TRBJ2-3; d_gene: .; v_gene: TRBV10-3; abundance: .; len: 12; CDR3aa: CAISESTDTQYF; CDR3nt: TGTGCCATCAGTGAGTCGACAGATACGCAGTATTTT
j_gene: TRBJ1-5; d_gene: .; v_gene: TRBV4-2; abundance: once; len: 14; CDR3aa: CASSHRAQNQPQHF; CDR3nt: TGTGCCAGCAGCCACAGGGCCCAAAATCAGCCCCAGCATTTT
j_gene: TRBJ2-7; d_gene: .; v_gene: TRBV7-6; abundance: once; len: 15; CDR3aa: CASSLGGGASYEQYF; CDR3nt: TGTGCCAGCAGCTTAGGAGGAGGGGCCTCCTACGAGCAGTACTTC
j_gene: TRBJ1-4; d_gene: .; v_gene: TRBV5-1; abundance: .; len: 14; CDR3aa: CASSRSGGNEKLFF; CDR3nt: TGCGCCAGCAGCCGCAGCGGGGGGAATGAAAAACTGTTTTTT
j_gene: TRBJ2-3; d_gene: .; v_gene: TRBV9; abundance: .; len: 14; CDR3aa: CASSGTDGTDTQYF; CDR3nt: TGTGCCAGCAGTGGAACGGACGGCACAGATACGCAGTATTTT
j_gene: TRBJ1-1; d_gene: .; v_gene: TRBV9; abundance: .; len: 12; CDR3aa: CASSILDDEAFF; CDR3nt: TGTGCCAGCAGCATACTGGACGATGAAGCTTTCTTT
j_gene: TRBJ2-5; d_gene: .; v_gene: TRBV11-2; abundance: .; len: 15; CDR3aa: CASSFSVGPQETQYF; CDR3nt: TGTGCCAGCAGCTTCTCAGTGGGCCCCCAAGAGACCCAGTACTTC